This TCR beta chain was identified in a study of early T cells in non-severe SARS-CoV-2 infection. Ten or more counts support this clonotype. TCRdb re-derived calls from the 5' RACE reads in MiXCR, one entry per CDR3 protein. The repertoire has 55,000 to 85,000 distinct CDR3 sequences, 10% of them found once; the top ten carry about a sixth. This receptor was identified in an adult who was a healthcare worker with PCR-confirmed SARS-CoV-2 infection or an uninfected control (not recorded which). The material was whole blood, obtained at baseline.

CDR3 coding DNA: TGTGCCAGCAGTACTTCACGGACTGCGAGCTCCTACGAGCAGTACTTC. Translated, it gives CASSTSRTASSYEQYF. V gene TRBV6-2 or TRBV6-3 combines with J gene TRBJ2-7; the D gene is possibly TRBD2 (5 bases). The CDR3 runs to 16 residues. V was trimmed by 5 bases and J by 0 bases, leaving 17 bases between them. Germline-derived CDR1 and CDR2 are MNHEY and SVGEGT.